The 28 T cell receptor beta chains reported below all come from one sample, sequenced in a study of T-cell reconstitution after alpha-beta-depleted transplantation in children. Unique molecular identifiers tagged the TCRbeta library. TCRdb passed the PCR reads through MiXCR, listing each CDR3 protein once. This table has tens of thousands of distinct CDR3 sequences, 15% to 20% appearing once. The sample here was PBMCs, mostly from graft donor cells, taken 360 days after TCRalphabeta/CD19-depleted stem cell transplant. These receptor sequences come from a male patient under 10 years old who had a stem cell transplant for acute lymphoblastic leukemia, so the T cells may come from the graft donor.

This clonotype occurred once. This may stem from a read error, because a much larger clone lies one nucleotide away. CDR3 amino acids: CASGREFGELFF. CDR3 DNA sequence: TGTGCCAGCGGGCGGGAGTTCGGGGAGCTGTTTTTT. The chain links TRBV5-6 to TRBJ2-2, with TRBD2 matching 7 bases. CDR1 and CDR2 (germline): SGHDT, YYEEEE. The V gene end was trimmed by 7 bases and the J gene end by 7 bases; junction bases not matched to a gene: 4. This CDR3 spans 12 amino acids.

Regarding this clonotype: The junction departs from the called germline gene at one end, perhaps through a read error. CDR3 residues: CRVEGAYTF. The CDR3 DNA is TGCAGAGTTGAAGGGGCCTACACCTTC. V usage is TRBV29-1 and J usage is TRBJ1-2; D perhaps matches TRBD1 (5 bases). From germline, CDR1 is SQVTM and CDR2 ANQGSEA. The CDR3 is 9 residues long. Complete variable domain (other parts from reference TRBV29-1 and TRBJ1-2): SAVISQKPSRDICQRGTSLTIQCQVDSQVTMMFWYRQQPGQSLTLIATANQGSEATYESGFVIDKFPISRPNLTFSTLTVSNMSPEDSSIYLCRVEGAYTFGSGTRLTVV.

The rearrangement joins TRBV7-9 to TRBJ2-7; 11 bases map to TRBD2. Germline CDR1 and CDR2: SEHNR and FQNEAQ (reference sequence). The CDR3 consists of 15 residues. V dropped 5 bases and J dropped 2; count of bases not matched to a gene: 5. The CDR3 region is CASSPLAGGTYEQYF. The DNA for the CDR3 is TGTGCCAGCAGCCCGCTAGCGGGAGGTACCTACGAGCAGTACTTC.

The sample holds a few counts of this clonotype. The chain carries TRBV29-1 and TRBJ2-7; 9 positions agree with TRBD2. J gave up 7 bases and V 1 base, and 5 bases lay outside the gene matches. Germline CDR1 and CDR2: SQVTM and ANQGSEA. The CDR3 loop spans 13 amino acids. In nucleotides, the CDR3 is TGCAGCGTTGAAGGGCGGGAGGGCAGGGAGCAGTACTTC. This encodes CSVEGREGREQYF.

This clonotype has a handful of counts. The V call is TRBV4-1, the J call TRBJ2-1; 10 bases fit TRBD2. V lost 4 bases to trimming and J lost 2 bases; unmatched junction nucleotides: 11. Germline V gives CDR1 MGHRA, CDR2 YSYEKL. The CDR3 has 18 residues. The CDR3 loop reads CASSLRGSGRGAYNEQFF. DNA for the CDR3: TGCGCCAGCAGCCTCAGAGGGAGCGGGAGGGGGGCCTACAATGAGCAGTTCTTC.

This clonotype appeared a few times. The rearrangement uses TRBV5-1 and TRBJ2-2; D unclear. V was shortened by 0 bases and J by 5 bases, with 8 bases between the two germline ends. The germline V gene encodes CDR1 SGHRS and CDR2 YFSETQ. This CDR3 is built from 14 residues. The CDR3 loop reads CASSLERVTGELFF. The CDR3 DNA is TGCGCCAGCAGCTTGGAACGGGTAACCGGGGAGCTGTTTTTT.

The rearrangement uses TRBV7-9 and TRBJ2-7, with TRBD2 matching 9 bases. CDR3 length: 16 amino acids. Germline-derived CDR1 and CDR2 are SEHNR and FQNEAQ (reference sequence). Unmatched junction bases numbered 6, after V lost 1 base and J lost 2 bases. In DNA, the CDR3 is TGTGCCAGCAGCTTAGTTAGAGCTAGCGGGACCTACGAGCAGTACTTC. It translates to CASSLVRASGTYEQYF.

This clonotype was seen only a few times. The gene calls are TRBV12-3 or TRBV12-4 and TRBJ1-6; tentative D call: TRBD1 (6 bases). V lost 3 bases and J 3 bases, leaving 12 bases between the germline ends. The CDR3 contains 16 residues. The CDR3 sequence: CASSLGGRRYNSPLHF. The CDR3 DNA follows: TGTGCCAGCAGTTTGGGGGGGCGCCGCTATAATTCACCCCTCCACTTT.

V is TRBV24-1 and J is TRBJ2-7; 9 positions agree with TRBD2. CDR3 size: 14 residues. The ends lost 3 bases at V and 4 bases at J; junction bases unmatched: 3. Germline V gene sequence: CDR1 KGHDR, CDR2 SFDVKD. The CDR3 protein is CATSDGSGSYEQYF. As DNA, the CDR3 is TGTGCCACCAGTGATGGTAGCGGGAGTTACGAGCAGTACTTC.

This clonotype was seen a handful of times. The chain links TRBV11-2 to TRBJ2-5; D is perhaps TRBD1 or TRBD2 (5 bases each). The ends were cut back, 3 bases at V and 4 bases at J, with 15 bases in the middle. CDR1 SGHAT and CDR2 FQNNGV come from the germline V gene. CDR3 size: 15 residues. Here the CDR3 reads CASSFGTHAGETQYF. In DNA, the CDR3 is TGTGCCAGCAGCTTCGGGACGCATGCGGGAGAGACCCAGTACTTC.

Only a few counts were recorded for this clonotype. The chain has TRBV4-1 and TRBJ2-3; 7 nucleotides align to TRBD2. Germline trimming cut 1 base from V and 5 bases from J; bases unmatched to any gene: 9. The CDR3 extends over 16 amino acids. The germline CDR1 and CDR2 sequences are MGHRA and YSYEKL. Here the CDR3 reads CASSQGGGRAVDTQYF. The DNA for the CDR3 is TGCGCCAGCAGCCAAGGAGGAGGGAGGGCCGTAGATACGCAGTATTTT.

This clonotype appeared a few times. The chain uses TRBV10-3 and TRBJ2-1, with a possible D match to TRBD1 (6 bases). V was cut by 7 bases and J by 8 bases, with 21 bases left in between. Germline V gene lookup returns CDR1 ENHRY and CDR2 SYGVKD. The CDR3 loop spans 15 amino acids. DNA of the CDR3: TGTGCCATCAATCAGGCACTTAGGGGGTCAGATGAGCAGTTCTTC. Translating gives CAINQALRGSDEQFF.

The chain has TRBV7-8 and TRBJ2-1, with a possible D match to TRBD2 (6 bases). The CDR3 loop spans 14 amino acids. V shed 2 bases and J shed 5 bases, with 10 bases lying between them. Germline assignment: CDR1 SGHVS and CDR2 FQNEAQ. In DNA, the CDR3 is TGTGCCAGCAGCTTACGGGAGACCAACAATGAGCAGTTCTTC. Translated: CASSLRETNNEQFF.

The chain combines TRBV7-9 with TRBJ2-1; maybe TRBD1 (6 bases). V lost 5 bases and J lost 3, with 20 bases in between. This CDR3 contains 17 residues. Germline CDR1 SEHNR, CDR2 FQNEAQ (reference sequence). The CDR3 protein is CASSPVPGHLNYNEQFF. CDR3 nucleotides: TGTGCCAGCAGCCCCGTTCCGGGACATCTTAACTACAATGAGCAGTTCTTC.

There are a few counts of this clonotype. This chain connects TRBV6-1 to TRBJ1-5; maybe TRBD1 (5 bases). Trimming removed 5 bases at V and 2 bases at J, with 16 bases between. Germline V gene data show CDR1 as MNHNS and CDR2 as SASEGT. CDR3 size: 16 residues. This CDR3 reads CASSIPTALGNQPQHF. CDR3 DNA sequence: TGTGCCAGCAGTATTCCGACAGCCTTAGGCAATCAGCCCCAGCATTTT.

This clonotype has a handful of counts. The chain recombines TRBV2 with TRBJ2-3; D not certain. The CDR3 runs to 13 residues. Germline V gives CDR1 SNHLY, CDR2 FYNNEI. The V and J ends lost 6 bases and 2 bases respectively, with 9 bases between them. The CDR3 bases are TGTGCCAGCAGGAAGCGCATCACAGATACGCAGTATTTT. It translates to CASRKRITDTQYF.

Here the CDR3 reads CASSLRAGAGNEQFF. The CDR3 DNA follows: TGTGCCAGCAGCTTGAGGGCGGGAGCCGGCAATGAGCAGTTCTTC. V is TRBV5-5 and J is TRBJ2-1; TRBD2 matches 7 bases. This CDR3 spans 15 amino acids. Losses at the gene ends were 1 base for V and 6 bases for J; bases not matched to a gene: 7. Germline loops: CDR1 SGHKS, CDR2 YYEKEE (reference sequence). Supplemented by reference TRBV5-5 and TRBJ2-1, the full variable domain reads DAGVTQSPTHLIKTRGQQVTLRCSPISGHKSVSWYQQVLGQGPQFIFQYYEKEERGRGNFPDRFSARQFPNYSSELNVNALLLGDSALYLCASSLRAGAGNEQFFGPGTRLTVL.

Only a few counts were recorded for this clonotype. The CDR3 DNA reads TGCGCCAGCAAAGGGGACTCGGGGGTCCAAGAGACCCAGTACTTC. Protein: CASKGDSGVQETQYF. The gene calls are TRBV10-2 and TRBJ2-5; a possible D gene is TRBD2 (6 bases). This CDR3 is 15 amino acids long. CDR1 is WSHSY and CDR2 is SAAADI in the germline V gene. The V end lost 7 bases, the J end lost 1 base, and 16 bases lay between the germline ends.

This clonotype was observed a handful of times. The V and J genes are TRBV5-8 and TRBJ2-3; D unresolved. V shed 0 bases and J shed 6 bases, with 8 bases lying between them. The CDR3 consists of 13 residues. Germline V gives CDR1 SGHTS, CDR2 YDEGEE. CDR3 sequence (DNA): TGTGCCAGCAGCTTGGCTTTCGGGGATACGCAGTATTTT. Its translation is CASSLAFGDTQYF.

In this sample, this clonotype turned up a few times. This chain uses TRBV5-1 with TRBJ2-3; D remains ambiguous. The germline V and J ends were trimmed by 4 bases and 5 bases, with 17 bases remaining between them. Germline V gene lookup returns CDR1 SGHRS and CDR2 YFSETQ. This CDR3 is 15 amino acids long. The DNA of the CDR3 is TGCGCCAGCAGCCTAGGAGACCTGCGGATAGATACGCAGTATTTT. It translates to CASSLGDLRIDTQYF.

In this sample, this clonotype turned up many times. This rearrangement joins TRBV12-3 or TRBV12-4 to TRBJ2-1, with TRBD2 matching over 11 bases. V shed 5 bases and J 8 bases; nucleotides not matched to a gene: 8. The CDR3 is 15 amino acids. CDR3 in amino acids: CASSPSSGRLDEQFF. The CDR3 DNA reads TGTGCCAGCAGTCCTTCTAGCGGGAGGTTGGATGAGCAGTTCTTC.

This clonotype was picked up a small number of times. This chain uses TRBV7-6 with TRBJ2-5; D possibly corresponds to TRBD1 (5 bases). Trimming left V 1 base short and J 1 base short, with 10 bases between. The CDR3 is 15 amino acids. Looked up from germline, CDR1 is SGHVS and CDR2 is FNYEAQ. CDR3 sequence reads: CASSLVATAQETQYF. In nucleotides, the CDR3 is TGTGCCAGCAGCTTAGTGGCGACAGCCCAAGAGACCCAGTACTTC.

The chain recombines TRBV6-2 or TRBV6-3 with TRBJ2-1, with 12 bases identical to TRBD2. V shed 2 bases, J shed 5 bases, and the junction held 7 bases outside the gene matches. This CDR3 is 17 amino acids long. Germline CDR1 MNHEY, CDR2 SVGEGT. Here the CDR3 DNA reads TGTGCCAGCAGTTACCTACTCTGGACTAGCGGGGACAATGAGCAGTTCTTC. It encodes CASSYLLWTSGDNEQFF.

This rearrangement joins TRBV15 to TRBJ2-3; no definite D call. Looked up from germline, CDR1 is LNHNV and CDR2 is YYDKDF (reference sequence). V gave up 0 bases and J gave up 3 bases, with 10 bases separating them. This CDR3 region has 15 residues. As DNA, the CDR3 is TGTGCCACCAGCAGAGACCTCAGGAGAACAGATACGCAGTATTTT. Residues: CATSRDLRRTDTQYF. Complete variable domain (other parts from reference TRBV15 and TRBJ2-3): DAMVIQNPRYQVTQFGKPVTLSCSQTLNHNVMYWYQQKSSQAPKLLFHYYDKDFNNEADTPDNFQSRRPNTSFCFLDIRSPGLGDTAMYLCATSRDLRRTDTQYFGPGTRLTVL.

This clonotype came up many times. V and J are TRBV7-9 and TRBJ1-2; a possible D gene is TRBD1 (6 bases). The CDR3 sequence is 15 residues long. Germline V gives CDR1 SEHNR, CDR2 FQNEAQ (reference sequence). Between the trimmed V and J ends, which lost 3 bases and 5 bases, there was a span of 16 bases. The DNA of the CDR3 is TGTGCCAGCAGCTTCGCAGGGGCCATGGGGTATGGCTACACCTTC. Translated: CASSFAGAMGYGYTF.

J is TRBJ2-3 and V is TRBV29-1; no clear D gene. CDR3 length: 12 amino acids. The germline CDR1 and CDR2 sequences are SQVTM and ANQGSEA. V was shortened by 6 bases and J by 0 bases, with 7 bases between the two germline ends. The chain's CDR3 is CSVGKSTDTQYF. DNA of the CDR3: TGCAGCGTAGGAAAGAGCACAGATACGCAGTATTTT.

This clonotype was counted between two and nine times. The gene calls are TRBV4-1 and TRBJ2-4; D perhaps matches TRBD2 (6 bases). Trimming left V 0 bases short and J 13 bases short, with 16 bases between. CDR3 length: 14 residues. Germline CDR1 is MGHRA and CDR2 is YSYEKL. CDR3 nucleotides: TGCGCCAGCAGCCAAGAATCAGCTCTAGGGAGGCAGTACTTC. The encoded protein is CASSQESALGRQYF.

The V gene is TRBV11-3, the J gene TRBJ2-5, with 9 bases that match TRBD1. Looked up from germline, CDR1 is SGHNT and CDR2 is YENEEA. The length of the CDR3 is 15 residues. With V trimmed by 5 bases and J by 3 bases, 7 bases remained unmatched. CDR3 sequence (DNA): TGTGCCAGCAGCACGTATCGACAGGGGGAAGAGACCCAGTACTTC. Amino acids: CASSTYRQGEETQYF.